The 14 T cell receptor beta chains presented below share a single source sample, sequenced in a study of blood T cell repertoires in COVID-19 (dated by TCRdb to the early 2020s). The method was the immunoSEQ multiplex PCR assay. TCRdb re-hosts the immuneACCESS table, in-frame sequences only. Its copies lack some clones; in the studies checked, an unresolved V gene accounts for under half of them, and the cause for the rest is not known. The sample table holds about 360,000 clones, of which around 90% were seen once. The ten biggest clones cover 2% to 2.5% of the sample. Sequencing was performed on PBMCs or T cells enriched from blood (not recorded which). The receptors here all came from a woman aged 40 to 55 with acute COVID-19.

V and J are TRBV6-1 and TRBJ1-5; a weak D match, TRBD1 (5 bases). From germline, CDR1 is MNHNS and CDR2 SASEGT. The CDR3 consists of 15 residues. Trimming took off 1 base at V and 5 bases at J, with 12 bases between the two ends. CDR3 loop: CASSEVRQGYQPQHF. The CDR3 DNA sequence: TGTGCCAGCAGTGAAGTTCGTCAGGGATATCAGCCCCAGCATTTT.

The rearrangement uses TRBV11-2 and TRBJ1-1; perhaps TRBD1 as D (5 bases). Trimming removed 3 bases from V and 1 base from J, with 9 bases in between. Germline V gene lookup returns CDR1 SGHAT and CDR2 FQNNGV. The CDR3 covers 14 residues. The DNA for the CDR3 is TGTGCCAGCAGCTTGGGCACAGGGAACACTGAAGCTTTCTTT. It codes for CASSLGTGNTEAFF.

The chain couples TRBV5-1 to TRBJ2-5, with 8 bases lining up with TRBD2. This CDR3 is 14 amino acids long. The ends lost 3 bases at V and 5 bases at J; junction bases unmatched: 6. CDR1 is SGHRS, CDR2 YFSETQ, per germline. CDR3 nucleotide sequence: TGCGCCAGCAGCTCTACGGGGGGGCCGGAGACCCAGTACTTC. Its translation is CASSSTGGPETQYF.

V and J are TRBV19 and TRBJ1-2, with 9 nucleotides matching TRBD1. CDR1 is LNHDA and CDR2 is SQIVND in the germline V gene (reference sequence). This CDR3 region has 15 residues. V lost 4 bases, J lost 3 bases, and 6 bases stayed unmatched. The CDR3 sequence is CASSKHRGQDYGYTF. The CDR3 DNA reads TGTGCCAGTAGTAAGCACAGGGGGCAGGACTATGGCTACACCTTC.

The J gene is TRBJ1-1, the V gene TRBV9; 9 bases agree with TRBD1. The CDR3 runs to 16 residues. The germline CDR1 and CDR2 sequences are SGDLS and YYNGEE. The V gene end was trimmed by 6 bases and the J gene end by 0 bases; junction bases not matched to a gene: 9. CDR3 sequence: CASTRQGGEMNTEAFF. In DNA, the CDR3 is TGTGCCAGCACCCGACAGGGGGGGGAAATGAACACTGAAGCTTTCTTT.

This chain connects TRBV19 to TRBJ1-3; the D gene is possibly TRBD1 (5 bases). Germline CDR1 reads LNHDA; CDR2 reads SQIVND (reference sequence). The CDR3 is made up of 14 amino acids. V lost 8 bases and J lost 2, with 13 bases in between. DNA of the CDR3: TGTGCCAGTGCCCAGGGATTTGCTGGAAACACCATATATTTT. Protein sequence: CASAQGFAGNTIYF.

The chain couples TRBV21-1 to TRBJ2-5; whether TRBD2, the table's D call, matches the DNA was not checked. TRBV21-1 is a known pseudogene. The CDR3 spans 14 residues. In nucleotides, the CDR3 is TGTGCCAGCAGCAGGCGGGGGTACCAAGAGACCCAGTACTTC. Its translation: CASSRRGYQETQYF.

This clone appeared once. The DNA of the CDR3 is TGCAGCGCTGGTCATAGGAGGACAGGGGATGAAAAACTGTTTTTT. It translates to CSAGHRRTGDEKLFF. The chain recombines TRBV29-1 with TRBJ1-4, with 9 bases identical to TRBD1. With 7 bases clipped from V and 6 bases from J, the junction kept 12 bases outside the gene matches. The germline gives CDR1 SQVTM, CDR2 ANQGSEA. There are 15 residues in the CDR3.

The gene calls are TRBV14 and TRBJ2-1; 10 nucleotides line up with TRBD1. The CDR3 has 15 amino acids. Germline V CDR1 and CDR2: SGHDN, FVKESK. Trimming cost V 1 base and J 10 bases; bases outside gene matches: 7. CDR3 protein: CASSQVDRGRREQFF. CDR3 in DNA: TGTGCCAGCAGCCAAGTTGACAGGGGGCGCCGAGAGCAGTTCTTC.

This chain links TRBV18 with TRBJ1-2, with D perhaps TRBD1 (5 bases). The CDR3 totals 13 residues. CDR1 KGHSH and CDR2 LQKENI come from the germline V gene. The V gene lost 3 bases and the J gene lost 8 bases, with 13 bases spanning the gap. The CDR3 DNA is TGTGCCAGCTCACCCGGGGAGGGGCACGGCTACACCTTC. Amino acids: CASSPGEGHGYTF.

V usage is TRBV2 and J usage is TRBJ2-1; no clear D gene. V was pared by 1 base and J by 3 bases, with 10 bases between. CDR1 is SNHLY and CDR2 is FYNNEI in the germline V gene. The CDR3 consists of 15 residues. The CDR3 sequence is CASSEGTLIYNEQFF. The CDR3 bases are TGTGCCAGCAGTGAAGGAACCCTAATCTACAATGAGCAGTTCTTC.

V and J are TRBV11-2 and TRBJ2-1; D is ambiguous. V was pared by 0 bases and J by 7 bases, with 16 bases between. Per the germline V gene, CDR1 is SGHAT and CDR2 is FQNNGV. CDR3 length: 16 residues. The CDR3 is CASSLDVLSLVNEQFF. The DNA of the CDR3 is TGTGCCAGCAGCTTAGATGTCCTGTCTCTTGTTAATGAGCAGTTCTTC.

This chain's CDR3 is CSARDTNTDTQYF. CDR3 bases: TGCAGCGCCCGGGACACCAACACAGATACGCAGTATTTT. The V gene is TRBV29-1, the J gene TRBJ2-3; D perhaps matches TRBD1 (6 bases). This CDR3 contains 13 residues. V lost 7 bases to trimming and J lost 2 bases, with 13 bases between them. CDR1 and CDR2 from the germline V gene are SQVTM and ANQGSEA.

This chain connects TRBV7-8 to TRBJ2-3; 8 bases are shared with TRBD2. Losses at the gene ends were 1 base for V and 0 bases for J; bases not matched to a gene: 3. Germline lookup yields CDR1 SGHVS and CDR2 FQNEAQ. CDR3 length equals 16 residues. The CDR3 spells CASSLVSGASTDTQYF. The CDR3 region has the DNA TGTGCCAGCAGCTTAGTTAGCGGGGCTAGCACAGATACGCAGTATTTT.